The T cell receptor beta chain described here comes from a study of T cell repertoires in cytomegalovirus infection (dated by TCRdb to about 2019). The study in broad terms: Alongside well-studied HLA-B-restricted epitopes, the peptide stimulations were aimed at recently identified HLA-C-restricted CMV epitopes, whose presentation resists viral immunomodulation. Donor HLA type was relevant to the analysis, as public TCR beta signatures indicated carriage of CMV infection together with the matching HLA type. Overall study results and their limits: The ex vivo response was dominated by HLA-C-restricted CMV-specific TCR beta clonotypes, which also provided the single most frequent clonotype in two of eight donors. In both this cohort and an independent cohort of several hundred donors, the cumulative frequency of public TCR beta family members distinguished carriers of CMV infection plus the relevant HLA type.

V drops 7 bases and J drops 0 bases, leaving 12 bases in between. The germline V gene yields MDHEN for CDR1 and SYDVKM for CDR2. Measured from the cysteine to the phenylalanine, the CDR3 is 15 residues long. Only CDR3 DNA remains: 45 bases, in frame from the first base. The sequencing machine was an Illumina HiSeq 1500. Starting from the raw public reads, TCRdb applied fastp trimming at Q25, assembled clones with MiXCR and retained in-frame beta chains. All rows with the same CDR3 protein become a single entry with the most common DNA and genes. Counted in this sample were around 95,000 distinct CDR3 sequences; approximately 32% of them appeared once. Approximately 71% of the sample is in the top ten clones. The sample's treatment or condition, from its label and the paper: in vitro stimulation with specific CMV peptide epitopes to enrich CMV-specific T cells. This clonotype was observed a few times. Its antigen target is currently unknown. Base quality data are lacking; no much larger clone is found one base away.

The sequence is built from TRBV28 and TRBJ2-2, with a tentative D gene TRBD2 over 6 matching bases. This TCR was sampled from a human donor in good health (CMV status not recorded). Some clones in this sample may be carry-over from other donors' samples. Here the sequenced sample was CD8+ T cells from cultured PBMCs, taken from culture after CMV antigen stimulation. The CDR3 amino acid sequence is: CASTLGGANTGELFF. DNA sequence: TGTGCCAGCACTTTGGGCGGGGCGAACACCGGGGAGCTGTTTTTT.